This T cell receptor (beta chain) was documented in a study of blood T cell repertoires in COVID-19. For the study at large: Researchers got acute and convalescent COVID-19 samples from the United States, Italy and Spain. T cells, B-cell-depleted T cells, or PBMCs supplied cDNA or gDNA.

In the original analysis: Estimation of nucleated cell counts relied on the amplification of reference gene primers. Sequenced by immunoSEQ multiplex PCR; TCRdb stores in-frame clones only, minus some. V, J and clone size are taken as reported in that table, and D and trimming were inferred from the DNA itself. The table has roughly 180,000 clones, 76% seen once. Trimming left V 5 bases short and J 4 bases short, with 12 bases between. Germline V gene sequence: CDR1 SGHRS, CDR2 YFSETQ. The CDR3 covers 13 residues. The chain employs TRBV5-1 and TRBJ1-1; D is unresolved. The source is a woman aged 45-65 years with active or convalescent COVID-19. What was sequenced was peripheral blood. The CDR3: CASRSSEATEAFF. CDR3 bases: TGCGCCAGCAGGTCCAGCGAGGCCACTGAAGCTTTCTTT.